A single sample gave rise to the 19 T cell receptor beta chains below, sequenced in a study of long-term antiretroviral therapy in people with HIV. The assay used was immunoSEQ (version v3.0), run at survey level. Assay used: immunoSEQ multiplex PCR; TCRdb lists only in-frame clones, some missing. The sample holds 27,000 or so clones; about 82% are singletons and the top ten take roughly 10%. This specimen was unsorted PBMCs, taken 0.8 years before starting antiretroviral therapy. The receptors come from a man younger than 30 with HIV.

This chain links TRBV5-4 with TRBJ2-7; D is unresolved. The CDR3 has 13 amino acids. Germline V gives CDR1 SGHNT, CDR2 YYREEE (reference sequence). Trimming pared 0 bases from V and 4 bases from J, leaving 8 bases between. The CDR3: CASSLGAGYEQYF. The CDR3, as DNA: TGTGCCAGCAGCTTGGGGGCAGGTTACGAGCAGTACTTC.

The CDR3 nucleotides are TGTGCCAGCAGTTTACGATCCTCCGGGACCGAAGCTTTCTTT. It encodes CASSLRSSGTEAFF. The chain carries TRBV28 and TRBJ1-1, with D possibly matching TRBD1 (5 bases). Between the trimmed V and J ends, which lost 2 bases and 8 bases, there was a span of 15 bases. Germline CDR1 is MDHEN and CDR2 is SYDVKM. This CDR3 contains 14 residues. The whole variable domain, filled in from reference TRBV28 and TRBJ1-1, reads DVKVTQSSRYLVKRTGEKVFLECVQDMDHENMFWYRQDPGLGLRLIYFSYDVKMKEKGDIPEGYSVSREKKERFSLILESASTNQTSMYLCASSLRSSGTEAFFGQGTRLTVV.

CDR3 bases: TGTGCCAGCAGCCCAAGGACAGGGACTAACTATGGCTACACCTTC. The encoded protein is CASSPRTGTNYGYTF. V is TRBV7-8 and J is TRBJ1-2, with 8 bases identical to TRBD1. CDR3 length: 15 amino acids. Germline V gene sequence: CDR1 SGHVS, CDR2 FQNEAQ. V was pared by 5 bases and J by 0 bases, with 5 bases of the junction left unmatched.

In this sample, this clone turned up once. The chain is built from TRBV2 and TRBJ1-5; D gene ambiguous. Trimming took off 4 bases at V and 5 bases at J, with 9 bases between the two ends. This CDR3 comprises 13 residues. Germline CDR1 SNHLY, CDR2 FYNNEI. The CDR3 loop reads CASSVSEDQPQHF. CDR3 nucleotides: TGTGCCAGCAGTGTTTCGGAGGATCAGCCCCAGCATTTT.

The chain's CDR3 is CASSLTQGPQTQYF. The CDR3 nucleotides read TGTGCCAGCAGCTTAACTCAGGGTCCACAGACCCAGTACTTC. The chain couples TRBV11-2 to TRBJ2-5, with D possibly matching TRBD1 (5 bases). The CDR3 has 14 amino acids. Germline loops: CDR1 SGHAT, CDR2 FQNNGV. V lost 2 bases, J lost 6 bases, and 13 bases lay in between.

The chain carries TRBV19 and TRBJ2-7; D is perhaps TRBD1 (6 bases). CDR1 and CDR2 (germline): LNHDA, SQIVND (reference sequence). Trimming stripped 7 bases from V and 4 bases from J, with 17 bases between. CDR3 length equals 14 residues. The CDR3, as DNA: TGTGCCAGTACCGGACAGTCCAAGCGGTACGAGCAGTACTTC. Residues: CASTGQSKRYEQYF.

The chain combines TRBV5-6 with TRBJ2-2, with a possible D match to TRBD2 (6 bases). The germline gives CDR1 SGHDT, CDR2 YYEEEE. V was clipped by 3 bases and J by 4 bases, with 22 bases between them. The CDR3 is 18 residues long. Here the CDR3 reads CASSSATSSGSRTGELFF. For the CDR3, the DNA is TGTGCCAGCAGCTCCGCTACCTCCTCCGGGAGTCGCACCGGGGAGCTGTTTTTT. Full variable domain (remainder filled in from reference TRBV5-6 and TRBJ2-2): DAGVTQSPTHLIKTRGQQVTLRCSPKSGHDTVSWYQQALGQGPQFIFQYYEEEERQRGNFPDRFSGHQFPNYSSELNVNALLLGDSALYLCASSSATSSGSRTGELFFGEGSRLTVL.

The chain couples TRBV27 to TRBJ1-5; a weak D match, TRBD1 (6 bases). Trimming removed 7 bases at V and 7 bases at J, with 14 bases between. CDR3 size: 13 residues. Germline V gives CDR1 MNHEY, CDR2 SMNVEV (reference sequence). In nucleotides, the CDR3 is TGTGCCAGCATCTTAAAGACAGGCCAGCCCCAGCATTTT. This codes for CASILKTGQPQHF.

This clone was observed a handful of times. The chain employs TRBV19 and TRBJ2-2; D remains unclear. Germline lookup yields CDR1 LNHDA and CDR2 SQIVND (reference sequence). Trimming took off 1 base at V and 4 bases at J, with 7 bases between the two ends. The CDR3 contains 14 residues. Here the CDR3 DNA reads TGTGCCAGTAGTATAGGGAAAGGCACCGGGGAGCTGTTTTTT. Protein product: CASSIGKGTGELFF. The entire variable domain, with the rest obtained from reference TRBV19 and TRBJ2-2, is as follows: DGGITQSPKYLFRKEGQNVTLSCEQNLNHDAMYWYRQDPGQGLRLIYYSQIVNDFQKGDIAEGYSVSREKKESFPLTVTSAQKNPTAFYLCASSIGKGTGELFFGEGSRLTVL.

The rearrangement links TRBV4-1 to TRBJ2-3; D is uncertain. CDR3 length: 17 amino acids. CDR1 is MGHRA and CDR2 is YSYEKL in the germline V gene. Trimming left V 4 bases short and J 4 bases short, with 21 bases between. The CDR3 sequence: CASSPLLGLISSDTQYF. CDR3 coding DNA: TGCGCCAGCAGCCCCCTATTAGGGTTAATCAGTTCAGATACGCAGTATTTT.

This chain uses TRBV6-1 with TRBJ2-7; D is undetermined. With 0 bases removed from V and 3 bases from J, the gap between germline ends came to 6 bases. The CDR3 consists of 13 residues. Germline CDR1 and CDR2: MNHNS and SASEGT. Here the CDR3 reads CASSEAGIYEQYF. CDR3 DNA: TGTGCCAGCAGTGAAGCGGGAATCTACGAGCAGTACTTC.

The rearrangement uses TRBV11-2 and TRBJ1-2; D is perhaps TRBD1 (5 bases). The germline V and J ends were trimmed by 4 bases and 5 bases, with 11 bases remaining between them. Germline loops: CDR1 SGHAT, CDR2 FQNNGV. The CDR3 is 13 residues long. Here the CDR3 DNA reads TGTGCCAGCAGCTCAACAGGCTCTTATGGCTACACCTTC. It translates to CASSSTGSYGYTF.

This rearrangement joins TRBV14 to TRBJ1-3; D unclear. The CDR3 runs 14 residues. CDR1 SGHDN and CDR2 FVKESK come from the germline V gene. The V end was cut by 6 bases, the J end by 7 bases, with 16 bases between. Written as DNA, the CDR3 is TGTGCCAGCAGTCCCTCCCGGACCGTCAACACCATATATTTT. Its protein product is CASSPSRTVNTIYF. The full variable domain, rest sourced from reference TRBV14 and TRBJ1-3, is EAGVTQFPSHSVIEKGQTVTLRCDPISGHDNLYWYRRVMGKEIKFLLHFVKESKQDESGMPNNRFLAERTGGTYSTLKVQPAELEDSGVYFCASSPSRTVNTIYFGEGSWLTVV.

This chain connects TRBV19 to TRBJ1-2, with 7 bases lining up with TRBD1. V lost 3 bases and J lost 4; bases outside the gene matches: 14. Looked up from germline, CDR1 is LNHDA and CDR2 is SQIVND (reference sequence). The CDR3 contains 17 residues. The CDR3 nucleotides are TGTGCCAGTAGTATCGATCGAAGGACAGGATTCTCCTATGGCTACACCTTC. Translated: CASSIDRRTGFSYGYTF.

As DNA, the CDR3 is TGTGCCAGCAGGGCTCGAGGACTAGCGGCTGAGCAGTTCTTC. Amino acids: CASRARGLAAEQFF. The chain links TRBV5-6 to TRBJ2-1; 10 bases map to TRBD2. Germline V gene lookup returns CDR1 SGHDT and CDR2 YYEEEE. V was pared by 5 bases and J by 9 bases, with 8 bases of the junction left unmatched. The length of the CDR3 is 14 residues.

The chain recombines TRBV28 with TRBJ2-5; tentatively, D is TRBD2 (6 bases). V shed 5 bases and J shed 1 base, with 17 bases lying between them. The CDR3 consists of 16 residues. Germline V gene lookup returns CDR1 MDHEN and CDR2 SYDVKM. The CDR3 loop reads CASSAYRGKGQETQYF. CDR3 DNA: TGTGCCAGCAGTGCATATCGGGGGAAAGGCCAAGAGACCCAGTACTTC.

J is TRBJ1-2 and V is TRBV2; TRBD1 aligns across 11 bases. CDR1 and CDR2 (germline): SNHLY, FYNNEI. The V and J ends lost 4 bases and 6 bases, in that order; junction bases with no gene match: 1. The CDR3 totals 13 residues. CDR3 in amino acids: CASSGTGGDGYTF. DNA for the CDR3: TGTGCCAGCAGTGGGACAGGGGGCGATGGCTACACCTTC.

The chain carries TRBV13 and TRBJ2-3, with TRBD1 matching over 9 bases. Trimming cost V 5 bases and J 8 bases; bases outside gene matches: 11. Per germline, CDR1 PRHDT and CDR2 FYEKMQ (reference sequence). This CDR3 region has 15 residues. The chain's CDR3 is CASSPRDRVGGTQYF. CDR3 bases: TGTGCCAGCAGCCCCCGGGACAGGGTCGGAGGTACGCAGTATTTT.

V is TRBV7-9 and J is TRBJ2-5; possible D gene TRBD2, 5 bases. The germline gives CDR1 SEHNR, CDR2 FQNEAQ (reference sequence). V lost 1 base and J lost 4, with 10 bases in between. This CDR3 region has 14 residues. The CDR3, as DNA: TGTGCCAGCAGCTTAGTGGGAGTCGGAGAGACCCAGTACTTC. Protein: CASSLVGVGETQYF. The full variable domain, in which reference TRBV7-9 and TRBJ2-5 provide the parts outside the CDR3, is DTGVSQNPRHKITKRGQNVTFRCDPISEHNRLYWYRQTLGQGPEFLTYFQNEAQLEKSRLLSDRFSAERPKGSFSTLEIQRTEQGDSAMYLCASSLVGVGETQYFGPGTRLLVL.